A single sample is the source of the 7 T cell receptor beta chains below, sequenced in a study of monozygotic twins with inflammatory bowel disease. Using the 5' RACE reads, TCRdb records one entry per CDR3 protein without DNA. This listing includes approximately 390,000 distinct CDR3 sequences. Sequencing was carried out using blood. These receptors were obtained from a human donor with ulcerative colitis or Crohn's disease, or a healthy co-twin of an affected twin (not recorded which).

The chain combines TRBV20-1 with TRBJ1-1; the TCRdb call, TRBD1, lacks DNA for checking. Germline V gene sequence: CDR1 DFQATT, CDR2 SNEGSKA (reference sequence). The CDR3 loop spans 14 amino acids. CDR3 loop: CSVPWWGQDTEAFF.

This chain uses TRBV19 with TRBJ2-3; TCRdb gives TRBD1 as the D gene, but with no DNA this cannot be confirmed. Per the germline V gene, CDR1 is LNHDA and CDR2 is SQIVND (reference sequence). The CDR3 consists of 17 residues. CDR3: CASSIPIREYSTDTQYF.

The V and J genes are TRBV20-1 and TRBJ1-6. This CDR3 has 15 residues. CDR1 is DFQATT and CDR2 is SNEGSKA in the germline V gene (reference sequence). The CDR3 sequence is CSAIKGRGYNSPLHF.

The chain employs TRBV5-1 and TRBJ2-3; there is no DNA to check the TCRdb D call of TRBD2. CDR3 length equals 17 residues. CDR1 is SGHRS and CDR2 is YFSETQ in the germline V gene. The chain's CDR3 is CASSLVAGSIHSDTQYF.

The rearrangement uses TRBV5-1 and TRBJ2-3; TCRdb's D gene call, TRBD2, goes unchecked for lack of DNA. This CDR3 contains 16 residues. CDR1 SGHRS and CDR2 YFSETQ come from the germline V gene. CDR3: CASSLAVGGPSYTQYF.

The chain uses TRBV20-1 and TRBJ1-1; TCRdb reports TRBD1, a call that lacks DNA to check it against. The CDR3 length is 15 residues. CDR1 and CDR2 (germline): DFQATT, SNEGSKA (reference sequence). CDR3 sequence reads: CSARGTRDRNTEAFF.

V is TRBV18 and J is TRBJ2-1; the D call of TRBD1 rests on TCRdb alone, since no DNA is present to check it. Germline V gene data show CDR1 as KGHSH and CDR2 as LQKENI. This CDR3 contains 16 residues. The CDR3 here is CASSPPTLGQNNEQFF. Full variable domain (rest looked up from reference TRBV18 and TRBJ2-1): NAGVMQNPRHLVRRRGQEARLRCSPMKGHSHVYWYRQLPEEGLKFMVYLQKENIIDESGMPKERFSAEFPKEGPSILRIQQVVRGDSAAYFCASSPPTLGQNNEQFFGPGTRLTVL.